This is a list of T cell receptor beta chains from one sample in a study of glioma-infiltrating T cells after dendritic cell vaccination. TCRdb's table, derived via immunoSEQ multiplex PCR, lists solely in-frame clones and lacks some. The table lists about 24,000 clones, roughly 89% of them singletons. Sequenced material: blood, taken after dendritic cell vaccination. These receptors all stem from a human donor with glioblastoma. Both conserved end residues are part of each CDR3. The D gene is left open where the match is weak. Expanded clones get a size class; other rows say once, few or many, or leave the size out.

D gene | clone size | J gene | V gene | CDR3 protein | CDR3 DNA
TRBD1 | . | TRBJ1-2 | TRBV5-3 | CARSPQGANLTNYGYTF | TGTGCCAGAAGCCCACAGGGGGCGAACCTCACTAACTATGGCTACACCTTC
. | . | TRBJ2-1 | TRBV7-9 | CASSLGLDNEQFF | TGTGCCAGCAGCTTAGGTTTAGACAATGAGCAGTTCTTC
. | . | TRBJ2-6 | TRBV7-2 | CASSFSFGGSSSGANVLTF | TGTGCCAGCAGCTTTTCGTTCGGGGGTTCAAGCTCTGGGGCCAACGTCCTGACTTTC
. | . | TRBJ1-1 | TRBV7-9 | CASSSNKDSDTEAFF | TGTGCCAGCAGCTCCAATAAGGACAGCGACACTGAAGCTTTCTTT
TRBD1 | . | TRBJ2-7 | TRBV27 | CASSSNPDRGWLYEQYF | TGTGCCAGCAGTTCCAATCCAGACAGGGGGTGGCTTTACGAGCAGTACTTC
TRBD1 | . | TRBJ2-7 | TRBV18 | CASSPEGQDSYEQYF | TGTGCCAGCTCACCAGAGGGACAGGACTCCTACGAGCAGTACTTC
TRBD1 | . | TRBJ1-5 | TRBV10-3 | CAIGTGGLGSQPQHF | TGTGCCATAGGGACAGGCGGATTAGGTAGTCAGCCCCAGCATTTT
. | . | TRBJ1-6 | TRBV27 | CASTSTAYNSPLHF | TGTGCCAGCACCTCGACAGCCTATAATTCCCCCCTCCACTTT
. | . | TRBJ2-7 | TRBV25-1 | CATAPSFGRSYEQYF | TGTGCCACCGCCCCCTCCTTTGGCAGATCCTACGAGCAGTACTTC
. | . | TRBJ1-2 | TRBV18 | CASSPGRTEGGYGYTF | TGTGCCAGCTCTCCCGGACGGACCGAGGGGGGGTATGGCTACACCTTC
TRBD1 | . | TRBJ1-2 | TRBV6-5 | CASSYKPGQGLYGYTF | TGTGCCAGCAGTTATAAGCCCGGACAGGGACTCTATGGCTACACCTTC
. | . | TRBJ2-7 | TRBV5-1 | CASSLASSRVSYEQYF | TGCGCCAGCAGCTTGGCTTCAAGTCGGGTCTCCTACGAGCAGTACTTC
TRBD2 | . | TRBJ2-3 | TRBV30 | CAWSVPRLAGVTDTQYF | TGTGCCTGGAGTGTACCTCGACTAGCGGGGGTCACAGATACGCAGTATTTT
TRBD1 | . | TRBJ2-1 | TRBV27 | CASSLLATGGRNEQFF | TGTGCCAGCAGTTTACTGGCTACAGGGGGGCGTAATGAGCAGTTCTTC
TRBD1 | . | TRBJ2-7 | TRBV7-9 | CASSYGDRGLYEQYF | TGTGCCAGCAGCTACGGGGACAGGGGGCTCTACGAGCAGTACTTC
. | . | TRBJ1-5 | TRBV4-1 | CASSLVQDQPQHF | TGCGCCAGCAGCCTCGTACAGGATCAGCCCCAGCATTTT
TRBD1 | . | TRBJ1-2 | TRBV2 | CASSALGQGGEGYTF | TGTGCCAGCAGTGCTTTGGGACAGGGAGGTGAAGGCTACACCTTC
TRBD1 | once | TRBJ2-2 | TRBV2 | CASSSQGANTGELFF | TGTGCCAGCAGTTCCCAGGGGGCCAACACCGGGGAGCTGTTTTTT
TRBD1 | . | TRBJ2-7 | TRBV30 | CAWRQPGQGAYEQYF | TGTGCCTGGCGCCAGCCCGGACAGGGGGCTTACGAGCAGTACTTC
. | . | TRBJ1-5 | TRBV19 | CASSTTDQQPQHF | TGTGCCAGTAGTACGACTGATCAACAGCCCCAGCATTTT
. | . | TRBJ1-6 | TRBV6-6 | CASREDGKRNSPLHF | TGTGCCAGCAGGGAAGACGGGAAGAGGAATTCCCCCCTCCACTTT
TRBD1 | few | TRBJ1-6 | TRBV5-1 | CASSPDRENSPLHF | TGCGCCAGCAGCCCCGACAGGGAAAATTCACCCCTCCACTTT
. | few | TRBJ2-1 | TRBV21-1 | CASSKAQGVDGYNEQFF | TGTGCCAGCAGCAAAGCGCAGGGGGTGGATGGGTACAATGAGCAGTTCTTC
. | . | TRBJ2-7 | TRBV11-1 | CASSPAAYEQYF | TGTGCCAGCAGCCCGGCGGCATACGAGCAGTACTTC
TRBD2 | . | TRBJ2-1 | TRBV5-8 | CASSFVTSGGYNEQFF | TGTGCCAGCAGCTTCGTTACCAGCGGGGGATACAATGAGCAGTTCTTC
. | . | TRBJ1-4 | TRBV6-5 | CASSTGIANEKLFF | TGTGCCAGCAGTACAGGGATAGCTAATGAAAAACTGTTTTTT
TRBD1 | few | TRBJ1-6 | TRBV6-1 | CASSAEGQTHSPLHF | TGTGCCAGCAGTGCCGAGGGACAGACTCATTCACCCCTCCACTTT
. | . | TRBJ1-2 | TRBV7-9 | CASSLVPRFYGYTF | TGTGCCAGCAGCTTAGTTCCCCGTTTCTATGGCTACACCTTC
TRBD2 | . | TRBJ2-3 | TRBV5-1 | CASSLGTRTSTDTQYF | TGCGCCAGCAGCTTGGGGACTAGGACTAGCACAGATACGCAGTATTTT
. | . | TRBJ1-5 | TRBV7-9 | CASSATVNQPQHF | TGTGCCAGCAGCGCGACAGTTAATCAGCCCCAGCATTTT
TRBD1 | . | TRBJ1-2 | TRBV5-4 | CASSLGPRPGQGLRGYTF | TGTGCCAGCAGCTTGGGGCCGCGCCCGGGACAGGGTTTGAGGGGCTACACCTTC
TRBD1 | . | TRBJ1-6 | TRBV7-9 | CASSHRRQGYNSPLHF | TGTGCCAGCAGCCACAGACGACAGGGGTATAATTCACCCCTCCACTTT
TRBD2 | . | TRBJ2-7 | TRBV18 | CASSPRTSGAYEQYF | TGTGCCAGCTCACCACGGACTAGCGGGGCCTACGAGCAGTACTTC
. | . | TRBJ2-7 | TRBV11-2 | CASRPGLSRRTLEQYF | TGTGCCAGCAGGCCTGGGTTGAGCCGACGGACTCTCGAGCAGTACTTC
. | . | TRBJ2-1 | TRBV6-1 | CASRDGGASEQFF | TGTGCCAGCAGGGATGGGGGGGCAAGTGAGCAGTTCTTC
. | . | TRBJ2-5 | TRBV2 | CARTKGGKLGETQYF | TGTGCCAGAACTAAAGGAGGCAAACTGGGAGAGACCCAGTACTTC
. | . | TRBJ1-3 | TRBV21-1 | CATRERANSGNTIYF | TGTGCCACACGAGAGAGGGCCAACTCTGGAAACACCATATATTTT
. | . | TRBJ1-1 | TRBV15 | CATSRDPTRVNTEAFF | TGTGCCACCAGCAGAGACCCCACCAGGGTGAACACTGAAGCTTTCTTT
. | . | TRBJ2-5 | TRBV6-1 | CASSGITGLSGEETQYF | TGTGCCAGCAGTGGAATTACAGGGTTGAGTGGCGAAGAGACCCAGTACTTC
. | . | TRBJ2-1 | TRBV19 | CASRPGVVNEQFF | TGTGCCAGTAGACCCGGGGTGGTAAATGAGCAGTTCTTC
TRBD1 | . | TRBJ1-2 | TRBV5-1 | CASSSLPPTGGVNYGYTF | TGCGCCAGCAGCTCCCTCCCTCCTACAGGGGGCGTAAACTATGGCTACACCTTC
. | . | TRBJ1-6 | TRBV6-5 | CATATGVYSPLHF | TGTGCCACTGCGACGGGAGTGTACTCCCCCCTCCACTTT
. | . | TRBJ2-7 | TRBV5-6 | CASSHITGSDSYEQYF | TGTGCCAGCAGCCATATCACAGGGTCCGACTCCTACGAGCAGTACTTC
. | once | TRBJ2-1 | TRBV5-1 | CASSYRAGSSYNEQFF | TGCGCCAGCAGCTACCGGGCAGGGTCCTCCTACAATGAGCAGTTCTTC
TRBD1 | few | TRBJ1-2 | TRBV11-2 | CASSLEPTGPHRTF | TGTGCCAGCAGCTTGGAACCGACAGGGCCACATCGGACCTTC
. | few | TRBJ2-2 | TRBV18 | CASSPPPRGAPLTGELFF | TGTGCCAGCTCACCCCCCCCACGCGGGGCGCCCCTTACCGGGGAGCTGTTTTTT
TRBD1 | . | TRBJ2-4 | TRBV4-1 | CASSDDRGSQYF | TGCGCCAGCAGCGACGACAGGGGTTCTCAGTACTTC
TRBD1 | few | TRBJ2-1 | TRBV2 | CASSRDRGPDEQFF | TGTGCCAGTAGCCGGGACAGGGGTCCGGATGAGCAGTTCTTC
TRBD2 | . | TRBJ2-3 | TRBV7-2 | CASSIHSGGVDTQYF | TGTGCCAGCAGCATCCATAGCGGGGGTGTGGATACGCAGTATTTT
. | . | TRBJ1-5 | TRBV7-9 | CASSLVVAGHLNQPQHF | TGTGCCAGCAGCTTAGTGGTAGCGGGACACCTCAATCAGCCCCAGCATTTT
TRBD1 | . | TRBJ2-2 | TRBV4-1 | CASARGRDTGELFF | TGCGCCAGCGCCAGGGGGCGTGACACCGGGGAGCTGTTTTTT
. | . | TRBJ2-7 | TRBV19 | CASSIQGGSYEQYF | TGTGCCAGTAGTATCCAGGGGGGCTCCTACGAGCAGTACTTC
. | . | TRBJ1-4 | TRBV5-1 | CASSVTGPNEKLFF | TGCGCCAGCAGCGTTACAGGGCCCAATGAAAAACTGTTTTTT
. | . | TRBJ1-1 | TRBV5-1 | CASSLAGFSGTTNTEAFF | TGCGCCAGCAGCTTGGCCGGGTTTAGCGGGACAACGAACACTGAAGCTTTCTTT
. | . | TRBJ2-7 | TRBV29-1 | CSVRQKTYEQYF | TGCAGCGTAAGACAGAAAACCTACGAGCAGTACTTC
. | . | TRBJ1-2 | TRBV10-3 | CAISEASGADGYTF | TGTGCCATCAGTGAGGCCTCAGGGGCGGATGGCTACACCTTC
TRBD2 | . | TRBJ2-2 | TRBV4-1 | CASSQGPGGPQGELFF | TGCGCCAGCAGCCAAGGCCCGGGGGGGCCCCAGGGGGAGCTGTTTTTT
TRBD1 | . | TRBJ1-4 | TRBV19 | CASSIKTGTNEKLFF | TGTGCCAGTAGTATAAAGACAGGGACTAATGAAAAACTGTTTTTT
TRBD1 | . | TRBJ2-7 | TRBV6-1 | CASSPETGGSNEQYF | TGTGCCAGCAGCCCCGAGACAGGGGGCTCGAACGAGCAGTACTTC
. | . | TRBJ2-1 | TRBV1 | CTSSQRGDEQFF | TGCACCAGCAGCCAACGGGGGGATGAGCAGTTCTTC